The 18 T cell receptor beta chains in this list originate from one sample, sequenced in a study of molecular identifiers for immune sequencing clone quantification. MiXCR, applied by TCRdb to the PCR reads, yields one record per CDR3 protein. The sample records 75,000 to 95,000 distinct CDR3 sequences, around a quarter being singletons. What was sequenced was naive CD8+ T cells from blood, with Jurkat cell RNA spiked in. Subset here: FACS-sorted CD8+CD4-CCR7+CD45RA+ naive T cells. The receptors were sampled from a human donor in good health. Some libraries in this study had Jurkat cell RNA spiked in.

V usage is TRBV20-1 and J usage is TRBJ1-1, with D possibly matching TRBD1 (5 bases). Germline lookup yields CDR1 DFQATT and CDR2 SNEGSKA (reference sequence). With 0 bases removed from V and 0 bases from J, the gap between germline ends came to 11 bases. The CDR3 contains 15 residues. The CDR3 loop reads CSARDVGGMNTEAFF. CDR3 nucleotides: TGCAGTGCTAGAGATGTGGGGGGAATGAACACTGAAGCTTTCTTT.

The rearrangement links TRBV25-1 to TRBJ2-3; a weak D match, TRBD2 (5 bases). The CDR3 length is 18 residues. CDR1 is MGHDK and CDR2 is SYGVNS in the germline V gene. V gave up 2 bases and J gave up 2 bases, with 20 bases separating them. CDR3 protein: CASSEPPGERIFTDTQYF. DNA of the CDR3: TGTGCCAGCAGTGAACCCCCGGGTGAGCGGATCTTCACAGATACGCAGTATTTT.

A word on this clonotype: With a much larger clone just one base away, this may be a read error. The chain joins TRBV6-6 to TRBJ2-7, with no clear D. CDR3 length: 14 amino acids. In germline, CDR1 is MNHNY, CDR2 SVGAGI (reference sequence). Here the CDR3 reads CGSSYPGPSYEQYF. The CDR3 region has the DNA TGTGGCAGCAGTTACCCGGGCCCTTCCTACGAGCAGTACTTC.

V is TRBV7-3 and J is TRBJ2-5, with no clear D. Germline assignment: CDR1 SGHTA and CDR2 FQGTGA. V shed 1 base and J shed 1 base, with 7 bases lying between them. The CDR3 has 14 amino acids. CDR3 residues: CASSLSAGQETQYF. In nucleotides, the CDR3 is TGTGCCAGCAGCTTAAGCGCTGGCCAAGAGACCCAGTACTTC.

V and J are TRBV20-1 and TRBJ2-3, with 14 bases matching TRBD2. CDR3 size: 16 residues. Per the germline V gene, CDR1 is DFQATT and CDR2 is SNEGSKA (reference sequence). J was trimmed by 0 bases and V by 5 bases; bases with no gene match: 4. The CDR3 spells CSAPTSGGASTDTQYF. The DNA of the CDR3 is TGCAGTGCTCCGACTAGCGGGGGGGCAAGCACAGATACGCAGTATTTT.

The gene calls are TRBV6-5 and TRBJ1-1; D perhaps matches TRBD1 (5 bases). V dropped 8 bases and J dropped 3 bases, with 34 bases sitting between them. Per the germline V gene, CDR1 is MNHEY and CDR2 is SVGAGI. The CDR3 is 20 amino acids. CDR3 bases: TGTGCCAGCTCCCCCAAGGGCACCGGGAACAGGTTCGCCGGTGACACTGAAGCTTTCTTT. This codes for CASSPKGTGNRFAGDTEAFF.

On this clonotype itself: Possible read error: a much larger clone is one base away. In DNA form, the CDR3 reads TGTGCCAGCCGCCGGGACAGCAATCAGCCCCAGCAGTTT. This gives the protein CASRRDSNQPQQF. This chain joins TRBV7-8 and TRBJ1-5; 7 nucleotides agree with TRBD1. The CDR3 runs to 13 residues. Germline V gene sequence: CDR1 SGHVS, CDR2 FQNEAQ.

The J gene is TRBJ2-2, the V gene TRBV19; D is uncertain. This CDR3 is 13 amino acids long. CDR1 is LNHDA and CDR2 is SQIVND in the germline V gene (reference sequence). V dropped 2 bases and J dropped 6 bases, with 7 bases sitting between them. DNA for the CDR3: TGTGCCAGTAGTATAACGGTTTCCGGGGAGCTGTTTTTT. As protein: CASSITVSGELFF.

This clonotype is judged medium-sized. The chain recombines TRBV29-1 with TRBJ2-3; D remains ambiguous. V dropped 6 bases and J dropped 4 bases, with 20 bases sitting between them. There are 15 residues in the CDR3. Germline lookup yields CDR1 SQVTM and CDR2 ANQGSEA. The CDR3 protein is CSVPPRSQGPDTQYF. Here the CDR3 DNA reads TGCAGCGTCCCCCCTCGGTCCCAAGGCCCAGATACGCAGTATTTT.

About this clonotype: Just one base apart from a much larger clone, this may be a read error. This rearrangement joins TRBV5-6 to TRBJ1-5; D ambiguous. The CDR3 spans 14 residues. The V end was cut by 2 bases, the J end by 4 bases, with 10 bases between. Germline values: CDR1 SGHDT, CDR2 YYEEEE. This CDR3 reads CASSFAVGNQPQHF. The CDR3 DNA is TGTGCCAGCAGCTTTGCAGTGGGAAATCAGCCCCAGCATTTT. The full variable domain, in which reference TRBV5-6 and TRBJ1-5 provide the parts outside the CDR3, is DAGVTQSPTHLIKTRGQQVTLRCSPKSGHDTVSWYQQALGQGPQFIFQYYEEEERQRGNFPDRFSGHQFPNYSSELNVNALLLGDSALYLCASSFAVGNQPQHFGDGTRLSIL.

In this sample, this clonotype turned up many times. The chain employs TRBV19 and TRBJ1-1; D is ambiguous. The CDR3 length is 12 residues. Germline assignment: CDR1 LNHDA and CDR2 SQIVND (reference sequence). The V end was cut by 7 bases, the J end by 1 base, with 7 bases between. The CDR3, as DNA: TGTGCCAGTATAGACCAGAACACTGAAGCTTTCTTT. Protein: CASIDQNTEAFF.

This clonotype was seen more than once but under ten times. The chain joins TRBV7-7 to TRBJ2-5; TRBD2 might be the D (6 bases). The germline V and J ends were trimmed by 1 base and 3 bases, with 18 bases remaining between them. This CDR3 has 17 residues. Germline loops: CDR1 SSHAT, CDR2 FNYEAQ (reference sequence). CDR3 sequence (DNA): TGTGCCAGCAGCTTAGGGGGGGTGCAACTCCCCAAAGAGACCCAGTACTTC. Its translation: CASSLGGVQLPKETQYF.

This clonotype was seen a few times. This could be a read error, since a much larger clone is one nucleotide away. The J gene is TRBJ2-1, the V gene TRBV7-2; D is unclear. The CDR3 is made up of 12 amino acids. The germline V and J ends were trimmed by 5 bases and 10 bases, with 12 bases remaining between them. Germline lookup yields CDR1 SGHTA and CDR2 FQGNSA. The CDR3 here is CASSPGPAEQFF. CDR3 DNA: TGTGCCAGCAGCCCCGGGCCTGCCGAGCAGTTCTTC.

Worth noting for this clonotype: A much larger clone is a single base away; this may be a read error. Lacking the conserved final phenylalanine or tryptophan, this CDR3 likely reflects a read error. The chain combines TRBV7-6 with TRBJ2-3, with 7 bases lining up with TRBD2. The germline CDR1 and CDR2 sequences are SGHVS and FNYEAQ. The CDR3 extends over 15 amino acids. The trim removed 2 bases at V and 4 bases at J, leaving 6 bases unmatched. The CDR3 loop is CASSLPGGGADTQYL. The CDR3 DNA follows: TGTGCCAGCAGCTTACCGGGCGGGGGTGCAGATACGCAGTATCTT.

This clonotype was recorded at least ten times. Here the CDR3 DNA reads TGCAGTGCTAGAGATCAAGGGCTAGTCACAGATACGCAGTATTTT. The encoded protein is CSARDQGLVTDTQYF. The chain has TRBV20-1 and TRBJ2-3; D is unclear. The CDR3 has 15 residues. Germline V gives CDR1 DFQATT, CDR2 SNEGSKA (reference sequence). Trimming removed 0 bases from V and 2 bases from J, with 12 bases in between.

This clonotype was seen many times. This chain links TRBV27 with TRBJ2-7; D is unclear. V was shortened by 2 bases and J by 0 bases, with 11 bases between the two germline ends. Germline V gene data show CDR1 as MNHEY and CDR2 as SMNVEV (reference sequence). There are 15 residues in the CDR3. The CDR3 DNA sequence: TGTGCCAGCAGTTTAGTTGTTGGCAGCTCCTACGAGCAGTACTTC. It yields the protein CASSLVVGSSYEQYF.

In regard to this clonotype: This may come from a read error, since a much larger clone is one base off. The gene calls are TRBV19 and TRBJ1-1; D may be TRBD1 (5 bases). V shed 6 bases and J shed 4 bases, with 15 bases lying between them. This CDR3 region has 14 residues. CDR1 LNHDA and CDR2 SQIVND come from the germline V gene (reference sequence). CDR3 bases: TGTGCCAGTAGCCTCCCTGGGGGAAGCACTGAAGCTTTCTTT. Amino acids: CASSLPGGSTEAFF. The complete variable domain, with remaining parts taken from reference TRBV19 and TRBJ1-1, reads DGGITQSPKYLFRKEGQNVTLSCEQNLNHDAMYWYRQDPGQGLRLIYYSQIVNDFQKGDIAEGYSVSREKKESFPLTVTSAQKNPTAFYLCASSLPGGSTEAFFGQGTRLTVV.

This clonotype was seen only a few times. V is TRBV19 and J is TRBJ1-1; D not resolved. The CDR3 contains 12 residues. Trimming took off 10 bases at V and 1 base at J, with 10 bases between the two ends. CDR1 is LNHDA, CDR2 SQIVND, per germline (reference sequence). CDR3 nucleotide sequence: TGTGCCACCATAGCAGGGAACACTGAAGCTTTCTTT. Translating it yields CATIAGNTEAFF.